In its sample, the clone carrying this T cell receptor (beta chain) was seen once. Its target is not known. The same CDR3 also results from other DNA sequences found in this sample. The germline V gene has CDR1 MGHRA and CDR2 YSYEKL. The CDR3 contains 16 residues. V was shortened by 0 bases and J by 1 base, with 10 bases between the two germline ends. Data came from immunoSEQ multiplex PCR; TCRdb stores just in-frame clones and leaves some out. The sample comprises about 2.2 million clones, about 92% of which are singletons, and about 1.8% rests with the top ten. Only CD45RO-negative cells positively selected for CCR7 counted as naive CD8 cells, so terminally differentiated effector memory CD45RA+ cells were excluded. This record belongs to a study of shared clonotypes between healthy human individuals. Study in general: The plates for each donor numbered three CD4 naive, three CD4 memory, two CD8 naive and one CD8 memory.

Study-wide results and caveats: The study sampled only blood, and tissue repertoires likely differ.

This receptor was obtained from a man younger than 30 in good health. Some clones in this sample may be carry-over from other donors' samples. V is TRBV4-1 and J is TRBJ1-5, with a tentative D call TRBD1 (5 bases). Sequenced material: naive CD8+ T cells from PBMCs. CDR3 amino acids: CASSQDRTRSNQPQHF. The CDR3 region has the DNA TGCGCCAGCAGCCAAGATAGGACAAGGAGCAATCAGCCCCAGCATTTT.